This T cell receptor beta chain was sequenced for a study of blood T cell repertoires in COVID-19. Original handling: Amplifying reference gene primers gave estimates of nucleated cell counts. Measured with immunoSEQ multiplex PCR; TCRdb has only the in-frame clones, and not every one. That table supplies the V and J calls and clone size; D and trimming were determined from the DNA. This table holds just over 300,000 clones, roughly 87% found once. Enrollees, about 18 to 95 years old, lived in 20 to 25 US areas. The CDR3 loop spans 15 amino acids. The V and J ends lost 4 bases and 9 bases respectively, with 17 bases between them. The germline V gene has CDR1 SGHRS and CDR2 YFSETQ.

Source material: PBMCs or T cells enriched from blood (not recorded which). The TCR comes from a young woman who had recovered from COVID-19. J is TRBJ1-6 and V is TRBV5-1; D is possibly TRBD1 (5 bases). CDR3 coding DNA: TGCGCCAGCAGCGCCGCCATGAACAGGTTTTCACCCCTCCACTTT. It encodes CASSAAMNRFSPLHF. Together with reference TRBV5-1 and TRBJ1-6, the CDR3 gives the full variable domain: KAGVTQTPRYLIKTRGQQVTLSCSPISGHRSVSWYQQTPGQGLQFLFEYFSETQRNKGNFPGRFSGRQFSNSRSEMNVSTLELGDSALYLCASSAAMNRFSPLHFGNGTRLTVT.